This record looks at one TCR beta chain sequence and its context. Only in-frame clones appear in the TCRdb table, and some are missing; sequencing was by immunoSEQ multiplex PCR. The table has over 110,000 clones, roughly 90% seen once. Second-dose timings of about 4 or about 12 weeks were pooled. The CDR3 has 17 amino acids. Germline V gives CDR1 SGHDT, CDR2 YYEEEE. Trimming cost V 2 bases and J 2 bases; bases outside gene matches: 7. The record originates from a study of T cell responses to AZD1222 COVID-19 vaccine. The sample was peripheral blood, taken 28 days after the second AZD1222 dose. This rearrangement joins TRBV5-6 to TRBJ2-2, with 9 bases that match TRBD2. The TCR comes from an adult who received the AZD1222 COVID-19 vaccine. The CDR3 nucleotides read TGTGCCAGCAGCTTTCGGGGTAGCGGGAGTAACACCGGGGAGCTGTTTTTT. Translating gives CASSFRGSGSNTGELFF.